This T cell receptor beta chain was recorded in a study of CD8 T cells in ankylosing spondylitis. Broader study findings: Ankylosing spondylitis blood appeared to carry a characteristic TCR beta motif of eight or nine highly homologous variants. The clones that were linked to disease were reported to be significantly enriched in matched synovial fluid samples from ankylosing spondylitis patients.

The sample holds a few counts of this clonotype. Its antigen remains unknown. Germline V gene data show CDR1 as SEHNR and CDR2 as FQNEAQ (reference sequence). Trimming at V came to 5 bases and at J to 10 bases, leaving 6 bases not matched to a gene. The CDR3 is 12 residues long. Quantitative 5'-RACE with molecular barcodes was used to make the TCR beta libraries. MiXCR was run by TCRdb on the 5' RACE reads, yielding one entry per CDR3 protein. The sample has 300,000 to 350,000 distinct CDR3 sequences; roughly 14% are singletons. This TCR derives from a male donor with ankylosing spondylitis or in good health (not recorded which). Material for sequencing was blood, either unsorted or a sorted T cell fraction (not recorded which). This chain joins TRBV7-9 and TRBJ2-7; 9 bases match TRBD1. The CDR3 DNA sequence: TGTGCCAGCAGCGAGCCCACAGGGGGCCAGTACTTC. Its protein is CASSEPTGGQYF.